Following are 3 T cell receptor beta chains from one sample sequenced in a study of shared clonotypes between healthy human individuals. Assay used: immunoSEQ multiplex PCR; TCRdb lists only in-frame clones, some missing. The table has 2 million to 2.5 million clones, approximately 95% seen once. Specimen: naive CD4+ T cells from PBMCs. The subset: CD45RA+ positively selected. These receptors were taken from a man aged 18 to 30 in good health. Some clones in this sample may be carry-over from other donors' samples.

The chain joins TRBV7-9 to TRBJ1-5; D is unclear. V was clipped by 1 base and J by 4 bases, with 2 bases between them. Germline V gene data show CDR1 as SEHNR and CDR2 as FQNEAQ (reference sequence). The CDR3 length is 12 residues. CDR3 protein: CASSLENQPQHF. Written as DNA, the CDR3 is TGTGCCAGCAGCTTAGAAAATCAGCCCCAGCATTTT.

The chain recombines TRBV28 with TRBJ2-3; D is unresolved. Germline lookup yields CDR1 MDHEN and CDR2 SYDVKM. The germline V and J ends were trimmed by 6 bases and 1 base, with 14 bases remaining between them. This CDR3 is 15 amino acids long. The DNA for the CDR3 is TGTGCCAGCAGCCCCCGTGCGAGCGGCACAGATACGCAGTATTTT. As protein: CASSPRASGTDTQYF.

This chain connects TRBV5-1 to TRBJ2-7, with TRBD2 matching 12 bases. Trimming removed 0 bases from V and 4 bases from J; junction bases left unmatched: 2. CDR3 length: 15 amino acids. Germline V gives CDR1 SGHRS, CDR2 YFSETQ. As DNA, the CDR3 is TGCGCCAGCAGCTTGGACGGGACTAGCGGGTACGAGCAGTACTTC. This sequence encodes CASSLDGTSGYEQYF.